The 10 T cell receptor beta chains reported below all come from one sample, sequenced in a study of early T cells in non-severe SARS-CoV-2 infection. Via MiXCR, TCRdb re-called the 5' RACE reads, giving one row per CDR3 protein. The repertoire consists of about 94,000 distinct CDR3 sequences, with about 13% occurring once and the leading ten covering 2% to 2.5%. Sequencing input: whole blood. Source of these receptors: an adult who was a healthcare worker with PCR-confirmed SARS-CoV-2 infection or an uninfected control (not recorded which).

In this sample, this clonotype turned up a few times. The CDR3 loop is CSVGPEDRDKQPQHF. The CDR3 DNA reads as TGCAGCGTGGGCCCCGAGGACAGGGACAAGCAGCCCCAGCATTTT. The rearrangement joins TRBV29-1 to TRBJ1-5, with 8 bases aligning to TRBD1. Germline-derived CDR1 and CDR2 are SQVTM and ANQGSEA. This CDR3 is built from 15 residues. The V segment lost 6 bases and the J segment 7 bases; nucleotides outside the gene matches: 14.

The DNA of the CDR3 is TGCGCCAGCACCTCACCCCTCGTGCAAGAGACCCAGTACTTC. Translation: CASTSPLVQETQYF. The chain uses TRBV5-1 and TRBJ2-5; D is unresolved. There are 14 residues in the CDR3. Germline CDR1 SGHRS, CDR2 YFSETQ. The germline V and J ends were trimmed by 6 bases and 2 bases, with 14 bases remaining between them.

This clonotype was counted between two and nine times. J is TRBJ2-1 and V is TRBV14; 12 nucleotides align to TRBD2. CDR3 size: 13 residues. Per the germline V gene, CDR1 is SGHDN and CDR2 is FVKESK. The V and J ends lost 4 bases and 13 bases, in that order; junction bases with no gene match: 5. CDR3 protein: CASSLRTSGDQFF. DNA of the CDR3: TGTGCCAGCAGCCTACGGACTAGCGGGGATCAGTTCTTC. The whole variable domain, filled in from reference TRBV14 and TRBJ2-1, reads EAGVTQFPSHSVIEKGQTVTLRCDPISGHDNLYWYRRVMGKEIKFLLHFVKESKQDESGMPNNRFLAERTGGTYSTLKVQPAELEDSGVYFCASSLRTSGDQFFGPGTRLTVL.

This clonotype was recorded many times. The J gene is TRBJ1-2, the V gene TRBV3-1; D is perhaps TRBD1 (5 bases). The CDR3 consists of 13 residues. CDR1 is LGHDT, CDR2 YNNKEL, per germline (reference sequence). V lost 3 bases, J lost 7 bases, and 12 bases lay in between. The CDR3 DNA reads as TGTGCCAGCAGCCAGTCAGGGAAAGGTGGCTACACCTTC. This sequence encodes CASSQSGKGGYTF.

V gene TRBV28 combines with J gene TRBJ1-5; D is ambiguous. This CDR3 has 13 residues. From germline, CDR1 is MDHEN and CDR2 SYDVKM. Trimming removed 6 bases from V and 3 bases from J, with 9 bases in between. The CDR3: CASRPVINQPQHF. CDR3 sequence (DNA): TGTGCCAGCAGACCAGTAATCAATCAGCCCCAGCATTTT.

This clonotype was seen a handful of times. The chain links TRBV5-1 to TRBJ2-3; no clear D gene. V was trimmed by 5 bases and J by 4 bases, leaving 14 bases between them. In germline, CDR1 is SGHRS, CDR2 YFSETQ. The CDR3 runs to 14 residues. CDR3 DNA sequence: TGCGCCAGCAGTGGGCCCTACGGCTCAGATACGCAGTATTTT. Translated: CASSGPYGSDTQYF.

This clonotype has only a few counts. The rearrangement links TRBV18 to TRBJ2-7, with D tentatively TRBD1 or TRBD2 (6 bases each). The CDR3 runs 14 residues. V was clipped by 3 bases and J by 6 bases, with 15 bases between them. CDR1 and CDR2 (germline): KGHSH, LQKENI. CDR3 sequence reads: CASSPPGALGEQYF. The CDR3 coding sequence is TGTGCCAGCTCACCGCCGGGGGCGCTGGGCGAGCAGTACTTC.

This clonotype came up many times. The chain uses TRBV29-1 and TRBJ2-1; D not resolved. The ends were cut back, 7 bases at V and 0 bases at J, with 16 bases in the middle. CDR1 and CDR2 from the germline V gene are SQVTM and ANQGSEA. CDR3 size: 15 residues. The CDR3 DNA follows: TGCAGCGCTCCACAGAACACTGGCTCCTACAATGAGCAGTTCTTC. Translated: CSAPQNTGSYNEQFF.

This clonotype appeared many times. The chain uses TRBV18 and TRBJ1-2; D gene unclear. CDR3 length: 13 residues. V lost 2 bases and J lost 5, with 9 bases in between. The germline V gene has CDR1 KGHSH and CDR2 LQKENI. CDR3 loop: CASSPGREYGYTF. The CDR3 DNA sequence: TGTGCCAGCTCACCAGGGAGGGAGTATGGCTACACCTTC.

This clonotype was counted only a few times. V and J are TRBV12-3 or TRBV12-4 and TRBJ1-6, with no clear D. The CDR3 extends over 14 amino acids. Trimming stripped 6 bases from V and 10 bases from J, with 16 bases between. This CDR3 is CASSPGGTVSPLHF. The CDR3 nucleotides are TGTGCCAGCAGCCCGGGAGGAACGGTCTCACCCCTCCACTTT.